The entry below gives a single T cell receptor beta chain sequence along with its context. Its antigen is as yet unknown. The entry originates in a study of cytomegalovirus exposure and HLA in healthy donors. PCR involved 60 Vbeta and 13 Jbeta primers. Libraries were prepared by immunoSEQ multiplex PCR; TCRdb keeps only in-frame clonotypes and omits some of them. This table holds approximately 150,000 clones, under 70% found once. Whole-study results and caveats: Owing to their indistinguishability, certain V segments, notably TRBV6-2 and TRBV6-3, were excluded. Presence/absence analyses took donor sequencing depth as roughly uniform.

CDR3 size: 13 residues. Trimming took 6 bases from V and 5 from J, leaving 13 bases between them. CDR1 is MNHEY, CDR2 SVGAGI, per germline. The rearrangement joins TRBV6-5 to TRBJ1-1; D call uncertain. The sequenced material came from PBMCs. The clonotype comes from a man aged 25 to 40 in good health and CMV-seropositive. The CDR3 protein is CASSKGGRTEAFF. The CDR3 region has the DNA TGTGCCAGCAGCAAAGGAGGGAGGACTGAAGCTTTCTTT.